One sample yielded the 12 T cell receptor beta chains listed below, sequenced in a study of T cell repertoires in cytomegalovirus infection. For these TCRs, the target antigens are not known. Each CDR3 protein is one row after TCRdb ran MiXCR on the reads. Among about 900,000 distinct CDR3 sequences listed, roughly 30% were seen once. This material consisted of cultured CD8+ T cells from PBMCs, taken from culture after CMV antigen stimulation. These TCRs come from a human donor in good health (CMV status not recorded). Some clones in this sample may be carry-over from other donors' samples.

This clonotype has more than one count but fewer than ten. The chain employs TRBV12-3 or TRBV12-4 and TRBJ1-1; D gene ambiguous. This CDR3 region has 13 residues. Trimming shortened V by 6 bases and J by 1 base, and 9 bases separated the two germline ends. This chain's CDR3 is CASSRDTNTEAFF. CDR3 bases: TGTGCCAGCAGCCGCGACACGAACACTGAAGCTTTCTTT.

This rearrangement joins TRBV11-1 to TRBJ2-1, with a possible D match to TRBD2 (6 bases). V was clipped by 5 bases and J by 5 bases, with 19 bases between them. This CDR3 contains 16 residues. Germline V gene data show CDR1 as SGHAT and CDR2 as FQDESV (reference sequence). The chain's CDR3 is CASSQSGLSGHNEQFF. CDR3 bases: TGTGCCAGCAGCCAGTCGGGACTTAGCGGACACAATGAGCAGTTCTTC.

The gene calls are TRBV6-5 and TRBJ1-1, with D unresolved. V dropped 0 bases and J dropped 1 base, with 9 bases sitting between them. The CDR3 totals 15 residues. Germline V CDR1 and CDR2: MNHEY, SVGAGI. CDR3 bases: TGTGCCAGCAGTTACTCGGAGGGTTGGAACACTGAAGCTTTCTTT. Translating it yields CASSYSEGWNTEAFF.

This clonotype showed up just a few times. This chain uses TRBV4-2 with TRBJ2-2; D unresolved. V lost 0 bases and J 6 bases, leaving 20 bases between the germline ends. The germline gives CDR1 LGHNA, CDR2 YNFKEQ. The CDR3 is 18 amino acids. Here the CDR3 reads CASSQEVIDLGFSGELFF. CDR3 coding DNA: TGTGCCAGCAGCCAAGAAGTTATCGATCTAGGGTTCTCCGGGGAGCTGTTTTTT.

This rearrangement joins TRBV7-8 to TRBJ1-5; D is ambiguous. This CDR3 is 13 amino acids long. Deletions cut 5 bases from V and 9 bases from J, with 14 bases between. Germline values: CDR1 SGHVS, CDR2 FQNEAQ. CDR3 sequence (DNA): TGTGCCAGCAGCCATAGTGCCCCGGGGCCCCAGCATTTT. Translation gives CASSHSAPGPQHF.

J is TRBJ2-7 and V is TRBV7-2; D gene uncertain. CDR1 and CDR2 (germline): SGHTA, FQGNSA. The CDR3 runs to 13 residues. CDR3 coding DNA: TGTGCCAGCAGCTTAGCTAGCTCCTACGATCAGTACGTC. It yields the protein CASSLASSYDQYV.

In its sample, this clonotype was seen once. This chain joins TRBV5-3 and TRBJ2-4; 7 bases agree with TRBD1. TRBV5-3 is an ORF, with its function uncertain. This CDR3 has 13 residues. The CDR3 reads CVSPKGAGDIQYF. The CDR3 region has the DNA TGTGTCAGTCCCAAGGGGGCTGGCGACATTCAGTACTTC.

This chain uses TRBV12-3 or TRBV12-4 with TRBJ2-4; D could derive from TRBD1 or TRBD2 (6 bases each). Trimming pared 3 bases from V and 3 bases from J, leaving 12 bases between. This CDR3 contains 15 residues. CDR3 sequence reads: CASSFWGAVKNIQYF. The DNA for the CDR3 is TGTGCCAGCAGTTTTTGGGGGGCCGTCAAAAACATTCAGTACTTC.

The V gene is TRBV7-4, the J gene TRBJ1-2; possible D gene TRBD1, 6 bases. The CDR3 loop spans 16 amino acids. Per the germline V gene, CDR1 is SGHVT and CDR2 is SQSDAQ. V lost 3 bases and J lost 5, with 19 bases in between. CDR3 region: CASSFTPGQGKYGYTF. CDR3 in DNA: TGTGCCAGCAGCTTTACCCCCGGTCAGGGGAAATATGGCTACACCTTC.

The sample holds a few counts of this clonotype. The gene calls are TRBV19 and TRBJ1-1; D gene ambiguous. This CDR3 contains 13 residues. Germline V CDR1 and CDR2: LNHDA, SQIVND (reference sequence). The ends were cut back, 7 bases at V and 2 bases at J, with 11 bases in the middle. The CDR3 loop is CASNLAGNTEAFF. The CDR3 DNA follows: TGTGCCAGTAACCTGGCAGGAAACACTGAAGCTTTCTTT.

This clonotype was counted many times. Here the CDR3 DNA reads TGTGCCAGCAATCTAGCGGGGGGACGACAAGAGACCCAGTACTTC. Amino acids: CASNLAGGRQETQYF. V is TRBV7-6 and J is TRBJ2-5, with 11 bases lining up with TRBD2. Looked up from germline, CDR1 is SGHVS and CDR2 is FNYEAQ. CDR3 size: 15 residues. Unmatched junction bases numbered 6, after V lost 7 bases and J lost 2 bases.

The chain links TRBV29-1 to TRBJ2-1; D unclear. V lost 7 bases, J lost 2 bases, and 12 bases lay in between. This CDR3 is built from 13 residues. Germline values: CDR1 SQVTM, CDR2 ANQGSEA. The CDR3 nucleotides read TGCAGCGGTAAGGAGCGTACCTACAATGAGCAGTTCTTC. This translates into CSGKERTYNEQFF.